Given below is one TCR beta chain in context. Its antigen is still unknown. From each donor, a roughly 2.5 ml peripheral blood sample was collected into PAXgene tubes and stored at -80 degrees C. Without T cell sorting, total RNA was isolated from whole blood using the PAXgene blood miRNA kit on an automated QIAcube. Peripheral blood from monozygotic twin pairs concordant or discordant for inflammatory bowel disease was subjected to deep TCRalpha and TCRbeta repertoire profiling with unique molecular barcoding. Smoking habits were recorded for all twin pairs, and each individual was classified as a current, former or never smoker. This record comes from a study of monozygotic twins with inflammatory bowel disease (dated by TCRdb to about 2019). Study-wide context: The full study comprised around 28 monozygotic twin pairs: nine German pairs (four IBD-concordant, five IBD-discordant) and 19 IBD-discordant Danish pairs. Each individual had, on average, about 151 000 unique TCRalpha sequences and 181 000 unique TCRbeta sequences available for analysis. The search for disease-associated traits relied mainly on comparing, within discordant pairs, IBD patients with their genetically identical healthy co-twins. The research as a whole found: Because patients received different immunosuppressive treatments, the repertoires may have picked up extra background noise and variability between individuals. Repertoire similarity did not differ between concordant and discordant twins, which could be due to limited statistical power. A decrease in TCRbeta repertoire diversity, as measured by inverse Simpson index, was observed in IBD patients compared with their healthy co-twins. The analysis was unable to tell different T cell subtypes apart. Fewer clonotypes were shared with other individuals by IBD patients than by healthy twins, most markedly in patients showing signs of disease activity. No single strong signal or clonotype linked to IBD turned up in the results, so the idea that one exists was not supported.

The library was obtained by 5' RACE. For each TCR library, around 4,000 ng of total RNA was used. For each sample, cDNA was synthesized in eight separate reactions using SMARTScribe reverse transcriptase. Unique molecular identifiers containing a 6-nucleotide sample barcode were introduced through template switching during cDNA synthesis. Two nested PCRs of about 15 and 9 cycles amplified the TCRalpha and TCRbeta cDNA, and bead purification followed each PCR. Before amplification, cDNA was treated with uracil DNA-glycosylase and purified using the QIAquick PCR purification kit. The second PCR was the step at which Illumina TruSeq-compatible adapters and sample-specific barcodes were added. Library quality and concentration were checked on TapeStation and Qubit, and libraries were pooled at about 4.9 ng each. The pooled libraries were sequenced with 2 x 100 bp reads and custom sequencing primers on an Illumina HiSeq2500 single-index Rapid Run. Per the authors' processing: UMI-based consensus assembly with MiGEC version 1.2.6 was used to correct PCR and sequencing errors. MiXCR version 2.1.1 handled V(D)J alignment, clonotype assembly and CDR3 extraction. To normalise gene usage, clonotype sharing and MAIT/NKT TCR abundance, the top 1000, 10 000 and 20 000 clonotypes in each sample were analysed. Diversity was computed as the inverse Simpson index with the vegan R package after downsampling to 27 000 UMIs. Paired Mann-Whitney U tests on discordant twin pairs were used, with Benjamini-Hochberg multiple-testing correction. The reads went through TCRdb reprocessing, and each CDR3 protein sequence gets one entry with no DNA. The authors' filters were not applied to this entry. This sample's records show approximately 420,000 distinct CDR3 sequences. The ten most abundant clones make up more than 2% of the sample.

Sequenced sample: blood. The receptor's source is a human donor with ulcerative colitis or Crohn's disease, or a healthy co-twin of an affected twin (not recorded which).

CDR3 loop: CAISESGGRDTIYF. The chain couples TRBV10-3 to TRBJ1-3; TCRdb proposes TRBD1, but this gene call is untestable without DNA. Measured from the cysteine to the phenylalanine, the CDR3 is 14 residues long. The DNA is unrecorded. The germline V gene encodes CDR1 ENHRY and CDR2 SYGVKD.